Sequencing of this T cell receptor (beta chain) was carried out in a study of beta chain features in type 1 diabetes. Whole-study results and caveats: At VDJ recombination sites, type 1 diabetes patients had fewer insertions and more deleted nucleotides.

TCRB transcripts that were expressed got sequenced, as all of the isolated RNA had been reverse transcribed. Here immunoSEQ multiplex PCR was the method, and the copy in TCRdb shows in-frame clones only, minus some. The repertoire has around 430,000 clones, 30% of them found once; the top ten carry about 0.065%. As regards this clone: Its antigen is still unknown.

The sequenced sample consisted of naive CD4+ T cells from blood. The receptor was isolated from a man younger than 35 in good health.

The CDR3 here is CASSTGLAHNEQFF. The CDR3 DNA reads TGTGCCAGCAGCACTGGACTAGCTCACAATGAGCAGTTCTTC. The gene calls are TRBV7-3 and TRBJ2-1, with 8 positions matching TRBD2. This CDR3 is 14 amino acids long. Germline CDR1 reads SGHTA; CDR2 reads FQGTGA. V lost 5 bases to trimming and J lost 5 bases; unmatched junction nucleotides: 5.